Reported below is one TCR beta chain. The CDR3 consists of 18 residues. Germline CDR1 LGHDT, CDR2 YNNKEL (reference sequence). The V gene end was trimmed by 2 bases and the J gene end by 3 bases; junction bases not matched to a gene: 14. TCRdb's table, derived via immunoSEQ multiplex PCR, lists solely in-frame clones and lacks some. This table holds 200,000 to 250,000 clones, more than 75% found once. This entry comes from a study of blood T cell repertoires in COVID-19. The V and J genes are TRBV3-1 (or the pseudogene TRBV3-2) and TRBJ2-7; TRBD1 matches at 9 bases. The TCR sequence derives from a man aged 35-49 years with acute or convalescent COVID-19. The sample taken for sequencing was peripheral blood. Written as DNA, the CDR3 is TGTGCCAGCAGCCAACATGGATACAGGGGGCGCTTCGGCTACGAGCAGTACTTC. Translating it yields CASSQHGYRGRFGYEQYF.